The clone carrying this TCR beta chain is deemed medium-sized by its frequency. The antigen is unknown. The sample is drawn from a study of T cell clusters in autoimmune cytopenias. Points from the study as a whole: The T cell clusters came from computational analysis alone and lack functional validation. The cluster-lack signature was not seen for secondary cytopenia versus chronic lymphocytic leukemia.

One tube held mixed TRB-A and TRB-B primer pools for touch-down PCR. TCRdb re-called the multiplex PCR reads and shows each CDR3 protein once, DNA omitted. The sample table sets out about 2,100 distinct CDR3 sequences. The CDR3 runs 15 residues. Per germline, CDR1 SGHVS and CDR2 FNYEAQ. Each sample's input was around 270 ng genomic DNA, some 40,000 genome equivalents. In addition, the sample was reused for a study of T cell repertoires in aging, cancer and after chemotherapy. As that report states: Healthy donors lost TCR diversity with age mainly through richness, cancer patients through richness and evenness. Median generation probability rose over the chemotherapy interval in each cancer cohort, suggesting rebound thymic output.

The receptor's source is a human donor in good health. This rearrangement joins TRBV7-6 to TRBJ1-1; TCRdb's D call of TRBD1 is untestable without DNA. The source material was peripheral blood. The CDR3 region is CASSRGWGGMTEAFF. The whole variable domain, remainder taken from reference TRBV7-6 and TRBJ1-1, is GAGVSQSPRYKVTKRGQDVALRCDPISGHVSLYWYRQALGQGPEFLTYFNYEAQQDKSGLPNDRFSAERPEGSISTLTIQRTEQRDSAMYRCASSRGWGGMTEAFFGQGTRLTVV.